The clone carrying this TCR beta chain appeared many times. Antigen specificity is unknown. The CDR3 consists of 14 residues. The germline V and J ends were trimmed by 2 bases and 4 bases, with 9 bases remaining between them. CDR1 and CDR2 from the germline V gene are MNHNS and SASEGT. The data were obtained in a study of CD8 T cells in ankylosing spondylitis. Overall study findings and caveats: Some of these motif variants have turned up before, in reports on reactive arthritis synovial fluid and blood. Relatively scarce in peripheral blood, disease-linked clones were CD8+. Disease-linked clones reportedly showed significant enrichment in matched ankylosing spondylitis synovial fluid.

Quantitative 5'-RACE with molecular barcodes was used to make the TCR beta libraries. One entry per CDR3 protein results from TCRdb running MiXCR on the 5' RACE reads. Among roughly 180,000 distinct CDR3 sequences listed, roughly 12% were seen once. The genes are TRBV6-1 and TRBJ1-3; no clear D gene. This clonotype originated in a male donor with ankylosing spondylitis or in good health (not recorded which). Sequencing used blood, either unsorted or a sorted T cell fraction (not recorded which). The CDR3 sequence: CASSETGRGNTIYF. The CDR3, as DNA: TGTGCCAGCAGTGAAACGGGTAGGGGAAACACCATATATTTT.